These 23 T cell receptor beta chains originate from one sample sequenced in a study of blood T cell repertoires in COVID-19. The protocol was immunoSEQ multiplex PCR, while the TCRdb copy is restricted to in-frame clones and leaves out a portion. There are about 140,000 clones in the sample; roughly 91% occur only once, and just under 3% lies in the top ten. Sequencing was performed on peripheral blood. Receptors originate from a man in his 60s with active or convalescent COVID-19.

The chain uses TRBV10-3 and TRBJ2-7; 8 positions match TRBD1. V shed 4 bases, J shed 4 bases, and the junction held 6 bases outside the gene matches. Germline loops: CDR1 ENHRY, CDR2 SYGVKD. This CDR3 region has 14 residues. In DNA form, the CDR3 reads TGTGCCATCAGTGTAGTGACAGGGGCGTACGAGCAGTACTTC. It encodes CAISVVTGAYEQYF.

V gene TRBV6-6 combines with J gene TRBJ1-2; D gene ambiguous. Germline V gene lookup returns CDR1 MNHNY and CDR2 SVGAGI (reference sequence). V was clipped by 4 bases and J by 8 bases, with 11 bases between them. The CDR3 contains 12 residues. CDR3 in DNA: TGTGCCAGCAGTTCGGAGGGATCCGGCTACACCTTC. This encodes CASSSEGSGYTF.

This chain joins TRBV6-5 and TRBJ1-6; a weak D match, TRBD1 (5 bases). Germline V gene data show CDR1 as MNHEY and CDR2 as SVGAGI. This CDR3 spans 15 amino acids. Between the trimmed V and J ends, which lost 0 bases and 6 bases, there was a span of 9 bases. The CDR3, as DNA: TGTGCCAGCAGTTACTCGGGGGGTCCTAATTCACCCCTCCACTTT. This encodes CASSYSGGPNSPLHF.

In its sample, this clone was seen once. This sequence joins TRBV20-1 and TRBJ2-2; TRBD2 aligns across 9 bases. V lost 3 bases and J lost 6; bases outside the gene matches: 14. CDR3 length: 17 amino acids. Germline V gene lookup returns CDR1 DFQATT and CDR2 SNEGSKA (reference sequence). The CDR3 coding sequence is TGCAGTGCTAGTGTGATCGGGCGGGAGGGCCTCTCCGGGGAGCTGTTTTTT. It is translated as CSASVIGREGLSGELFF.

The V and J genes are TRBV19 and TRBJ2-5; 9 positions agree with TRBD2. Germline trimming cut 4 bases from V and 2 bases from J; bases unmatched to any gene: 23. This CDR3 is 21 amino acids long. Germline V CDR1 and CDR2: LNHDA, SQIVND (reference sequence). The CDR3 is CASSKAPAGGTGSSRQETQYF. The DNA of the CDR3 is TGTGCCAGTAGTAAGGCCCCGGCGGGGGGGACTGGGTCTAGCAGACAAGAGACCCAGTACTTC.

As for this clone: An end of the junction does not agree with germline; a read error may underlie this. V and J are TRBV27 and TRBJ2-1; maybe TRBD2 (7 bases). Germline V gives CDR1 MNHEY, CDR2 SMNVEV (reference sequence). The CDR3 covers 17 residues. The CDR3 DNA reads as TGTGCCAGCAGTTCCTCCGGCCGCGGGGGCCGGTACAGTGAGCAGTTCTTC. Translating it yields CASSSSGRGGRYSEQFF.

The CDR3 here is CASSDGGSYEQYF. The CDR3, as DNA: TGTGCCAGCAGTGACGGGGGCTCCTACGAGCAGTACTTC. V and J are TRBV2 and TRBJ2-7; D might be TRBD2 (6 bases). The V end was cut by 3 bases, the J end by 0 bases, with 6 bases between. Germline lookup yields CDR1 SNHLY and CDR2 FYNNEI. This CDR3 has 13 amino acids.

This clone appeared a few times. The chain couples TRBV3-1 (or the pseudogene TRBV3-2) to TRBJ2-7; the match to TRBD2 covers 8 bases. The CDR3 runs 16 residues. V was pared by 6 bases and J by 1 base, with 11 bases of the junction left unmatched. Germline V CDR1 and CDR2: LGHDT, YNNKEL (reference sequence). The CDR3 spells CASRRKGAGESYEQYF. The CDR3 DNA reads as TGTGCCAGCAGGAGAAAAGGAGCGGGAGAATCCTACGAGCAGTACTTC.

The chain has TRBV28 and TRBJ1-2, with TRBD1 identical over 8 bases. Germline CDR1 is MDHEN and CDR2 is SYDVKM. With 8 bases clipped from V and 3 bases from J, the junction kept 5 bases outside the gene matches. CDR3 size: 13 residues. CDR3 residues: CASGRGQDYGYTF. DNA for the CDR3: TGTGCCAGCGGCAGGGGGCAGGACTATGGCTACACCTTC.

The chain couples TRBV18 to TRBJ1-1; TRBD1 agrees at 9 bases. Losses at the gene ends were 5 bases for V and 4 bases for J; bases not matched to a gene: 8. The germline V gene has CDR1 KGHSH and CDR2 LQKENI. There are 15 residues in the CDR3. The CDR3 nucleotides read TGTGCCAGCTCAGCTGCCGGGACAGGGCTCACTGAAGCTTTCTTT. Translated: CASSAAGTGLTEAFF.

The V and J genes are TRBV18 and TRBJ1-1; no clear D gene. Trimming left V 1 base short and J 0 bases short, with 15 bases between. From germline, CDR1 is KGHSH and CDR2 LQKENI. CDR3 size: 17 residues. CDR3 sequence reads: CASSPLRGTSMNTEAFF. The CDR3 bases are TGTGCCAGCTCACCACTTAGAGGCACCAGCATGAACACTGAAGCTTTCTTT.

The chain employs TRBV5-1 and TRBJ2-7; D may be TRBD2 (5 bases). V lost 1 base and J 6 bases, leaving 14 bases between the germline ends. The CDR3 has 14 residues. Germline values: CDR1 SGHRS, CDR2 YFSETQ. The CDR3 DNA follows: TGCGCCAGCAGCTTGAGTCCGGGATTGGGCGAGCAGTACTTC. Its translation: CASSLSPGLGEQYF.

This clone was counted once. The chain couples TRBV5-6 to TRBJ2-5, with 11 bases aligning to TRBD1. CDR3 length: 15 amino acids. V was clipped by 4 bases and J by 5 bases; unmatched bases: 7. Germline V gives CDR1 SGHDT, CDR2 YYEEEE. CDR3 sequence reads: CASSPGQGAWETQYF. DNA for the CDR3: TGTGCCAGCAGCCCAGGACAGGGGGCTTGGGAGACCCAGTACTTC.

V is TRBV6-1 and J is TRBJ1-1; tentative D call: TRBD1 (5 bases). Germline V CDR1 and CDR2: MNHNS, SASEGT. Trimming cost V 3 bases and J 7 bases, with 12 bases left between them. There are 13 residues in the CDR3. CDR3 DNA sequence: TGTGCCAGCAGTGACGACAGATATTTTGAAGCTTTCTTT. This gives the protein CASSDDRYFEAFF.

The V call is TRBV7-9, the J call TRBJ2-3, with D possibly TRBD1 on 6 matching bases. Trimming stripped 4 bases from V and 2 bases from J, with 13 bases between. Germline V lookup: CDR1 SEHNR, CDR2 FQNEAQ (reference sequence). The CDR3 extends over 15 amino acids. CDR3 DNA: TGTGCCAGCAGCTCCACACAGGGAACCACAGATACGCAGTATTTT. It specifies CASSSTQGTTDTQYF.

The chain carries TRBV3-1 (or the pseudogene TRBV3-2) and TRBJ2-5; D is perhaps TRBD2 (5 bases). The CDR3 contains 16 residues. Germline V gene sequence: CDR1 LGHDT, CDR2 YNNKEL (reference sequence). Trimming removed 3 bases from V and 4 bases from J, with 18 bases in between. The CDR3 reads CASSQQLEQPLETQYF. Written as DNA, the CDR3 is TGTGCCAGCAGCCAGCAACTAGAGCAGCCTTTAGAGACCCAGTACTTC.

This chain links TRBV28 with TRBJ1-4, with a weak D call TRBD1 (5 bases). V was clipped by 6 bases and J by 5 bases, with 10 bases between them. Germline CDR1 MDHEN, CDR2 SYDVKM. This CDR3 has 13 residues. The CDR3 reads CASRPGGNEKLFF. The CDR3 bases are TGTGCCAGCAGGCCCGGGGGAAATGAAAAACTGTTTTTT. The full variable domain, in which reference TRBV28 and TRBJ1-4 provide the parts outside the CDR3, is DVKVTQSSRYLVKRTGEKVFLECVQDMDHENMFWYRQDPGLGLRLIYFSYDVKMKEKGDIPEGYSVSREKKERFSLILESASTNQTSMYLCASRPGGNEKLFFGSGTQLSVL.

Here the CDR3 reads CASQRNQETQYF. CDR3 in DNA: TGTGCCAGCCAGCGCAACCAAGAGACCCAGTACTTC. The chain joins TRBV6-6 to TRBJ2-5; D remains ambiguous. Germline-derived CDR1 and CDR2 are MNHNY and SVGAGI (reference sequence). CDR3 length equals 12 residues. V lost 8 bases, J lost 0 bases, and 7 bases lay in between.

The chain has TRBV2 and TRBJ1-2; D is undetermined. This CDR3 is built from 11 residues. Between the trimmed V and J ends, which lost 8 bases and 8 bases, there was a span of 12 bases. Per the germline V gene, CDR1 is SNHLY and CDR2 is FYNNEI. The CDR3 coding sequence is TGTGCCAGCGAACGAGGGATAGGCTACACCTTC. Translation gives CASERGIGYTF. Full variable domain (remainder filled in from reference TRBV2 and TRBJ1-2): EPEVTQTPSHQVTQMGQEVILRCVPISNHLYFYWYRQILGQKVEFLVSFYNNEISEKSEIFDDQFSVERPDGSNFTLKIRSTKLEDSAMYFCASERGIGYTFGSGTRLTVV.

This chain links TRBV19 with TRBJ2-5; tentative D call: TRBD1 (5 bases). Trimming cost V 5 bases and J 4 bases, with 17 bases left between them. The CDR3 is made up of 15 amino acids. CDR1 is LNHDA and CDR2 is SQIVND in the germline V gene (reference sequence). DNA of the CDR3: TGTGCCAGTAGTTTAGGTGGGGCCGAAGGAGAGACCCAGTACTTC. Translated, it gives CASSLGGAEGETQYF.

The chain has TRBV7-9 and TRBJ2-3; 11 bases fit TRBD2. The junction had 2 bases not matched to a gene; V was cut back by 6 bases and J by 3 bases. Germline V gives CDR1 SEHNR, CDR2 FQNEAQ (reference sequence). CDR3 length: 14 residues. CDR3 nucleotides: TGTGCCAGCAGACTAGCGGGGGTTACAGATACGCAGTATTTT. Translated: CASRLAGVTDTQYF.

This clone was counted a single time. The chain uses TRBV25-1 and TRBJ1-1; D is ambiguous. V shed 6 bases and J shed 1 base, with 9 bases lying between them. The CDR3 extends over 13 amino acids. Per germline, CDR1 MGHDK and CDR2 SYGVNS. CDR3 nucleotide sequence: TGTGCCAGCAGAGATACTGCGAACACTGAAGCTTTCTTT. Translated: CASRDTANTEAFF.

The chain couples TRBV7-2 to TRBJ1-5; D remains ambiguous. V was trimmed by 5 bases and J by 4 bases, leaving 18 bases between them. This CDR3 is built from 16 residues. The germline CDR1 and CDR2 sequences are SGHTA and FQGNSA. The chain's CDR3 is CASSQNTGLLNQPQHF. CDR3 nucleotides: TGTGCCAGCAGCCAAAACACGGGTCTCTTGAATCAGCCCCAGCATTTT.